The source of this T cell receptor beta chain is a study of T-cell memory formation after mild COVID-19. The overall study: Among the donors, TCR clusters were largely specific to each donor.

Germline V CDR1 and CDR2: SGHTA, FQGTGA. V dropped 4 bases and J dropped 1 base, with 9 bases sitting between them. This CDR3 contains 14 residues. Using its own MiXCR run on the 5' RACE reads, TCRdb lists one record per CDR3 protein. The table includes roughly 250,000 distinct CDR3 sequences, roughly 17% detected once. The J gene is TRBJ2-3, the V gene TRBV7-3; maybe TRBD2 (6 bases). The sequence was collected from a man aged 18 to 30 who had mild COVID-19 (a few samples of this study predate the infection). Cell type and time point are not known. The specimen sequenced was PBMCs or a T cell subset sorted from them (not recorded which). Written as DNA, the CDR3 is TGTGCCAGCAGCTCCTGGGGGGGCACAGATACGCAGTATTTT. It is translated as CASSSWGGTDTQYF.